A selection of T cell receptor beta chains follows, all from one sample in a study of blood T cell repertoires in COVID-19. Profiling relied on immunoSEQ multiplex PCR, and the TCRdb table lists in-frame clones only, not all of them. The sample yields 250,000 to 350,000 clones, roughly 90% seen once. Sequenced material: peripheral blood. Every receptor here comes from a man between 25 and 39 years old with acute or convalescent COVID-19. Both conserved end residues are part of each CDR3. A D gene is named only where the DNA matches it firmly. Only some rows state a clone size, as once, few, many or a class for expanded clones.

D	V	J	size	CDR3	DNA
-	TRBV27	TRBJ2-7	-	CASSLSIDKASYEQYF	TGTGCCAGCAGTTTATCGATTGACAAAGCCTCCTACGAGCAGTACTTC
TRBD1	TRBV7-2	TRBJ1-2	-	CASSLGQGARRTF	TGTGCCAGCAGCTTAGGACAGGGGGCGCGGCGAACCTTC
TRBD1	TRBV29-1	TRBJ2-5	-	CSVDSTGTGTQYF	TGCAGCGTTGACTCGACAGGGACGGGGACCCAGTACTTC
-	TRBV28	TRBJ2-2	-	CASTSLGDSRGELFF	TGTGCCAGCACGTCGCTTGGGGACTCCAGGGGGGAGCTGTTTTTT
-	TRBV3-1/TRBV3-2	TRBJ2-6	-	CASSQAPGANVLTF	TGTGCCAGCAGCCAAGCTCCTGGGGCCAACGTCCTGACTTTC
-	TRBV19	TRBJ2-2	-	CASSGTLTGELFF	TGTGCCAGTTCCGGGACACTCACCGGGGAGCTGTTTTTT
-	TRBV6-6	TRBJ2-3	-	CASEDNSDTQYF	TGTGCCAGCGAAGACAACTCAGATACGCAGTATTTT
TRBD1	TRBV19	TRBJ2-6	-	CASSTIMGTGSGANVLTF	TGTGCCAGTAGTACGATTATGGGGACAGGGTCCGGGGCCAACGTCCTGACTTTC
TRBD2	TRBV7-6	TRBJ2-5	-	CASSLFTPTSGGKETQYF	TGTGCCAGCAGCTTATTCACCCCCACTAGCGGGGGGAAAGAGACCCAGTACTTC
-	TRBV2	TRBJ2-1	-	CASSPRDFAIEQFF	TGTGCCAGCAGTCCCCGGGACTTCGCAATTGAGCAGTTCTTC
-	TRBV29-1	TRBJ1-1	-	CSVSDSSTEAFF	TGCAGCGTTTCCGATAGCTCCACTGAAGCTTTCTTT
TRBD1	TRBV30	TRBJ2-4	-	CAWSVRTGGREYF	TGTGCCTGGAGTGTCCGGACAGGGGGTCGTGAGTACTTC
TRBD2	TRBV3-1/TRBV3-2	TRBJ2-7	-	CASSNQLAPAYEQYF	TGTGCCAGCAGCAACCAACTAGCGCCAGCCTACGAGCAGTACTTC
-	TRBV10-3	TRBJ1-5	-	CAISGGRGQFNQPQHF	TGTGCCATCAGTGGGGGGAGGGGCCAATTCAATCAGCCCCAGCATTTT
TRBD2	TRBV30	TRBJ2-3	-	CAWIGRGFSTDTQYF	TGTGCCTGGATAGGGCGGGGGTTTTCGACAGATACGCAGTATTTT
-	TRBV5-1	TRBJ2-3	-	CASSLGRSTDTQYF	TGCGCCAGCAGCTTGGGGAGGAGCACAGATACGCAGTATTTT
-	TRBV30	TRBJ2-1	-	CAWSGGPPGYNEQFF	TGTGCCTGGAGCGGCGGGCCCCCGGGCTACAATGAGCAGTTCTTC
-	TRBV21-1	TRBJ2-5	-	CASSKAPLRGRLNQETQYF	TGTGCCAGCAGCAAAGCTCCCCTTCGGGGGAGGTTGAACCAAGAGACCCAGTACTTC
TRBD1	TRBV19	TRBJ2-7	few	CASSMTTGGHEQYF	TGTGCCAGTAGTATGACGACAGGGGGCCACGAGCAGTACTTC
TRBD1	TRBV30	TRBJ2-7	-	CAWSLGQGAIEQYF	TGTGCCTGGAGTTTGGGACAGGGGGCCATCGAGCAGTACTTC
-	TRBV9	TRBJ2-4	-	CASSLRTRGDIQYF	TGTGCCAGCAGCCTTCGGACCAGGGGGGACATTCAGTACTTC
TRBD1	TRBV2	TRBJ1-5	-	CASSTTGGNQPQHF	TGTGCCAGCAGCACGACAGGGGGCAATCAGCCCCAGCATTTT
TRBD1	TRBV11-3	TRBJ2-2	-	CASSLGQGRTGELFF	TGTGCCAGCAGCTTAGGACAGGGAAGGACCGGGGAGCTGTTTTTT
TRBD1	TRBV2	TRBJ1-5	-	CASRARQGDNQPQHF	TGTGCCAGCAGAGCTAGACAGGGGGACAATCAGCCCCAGCATTTT
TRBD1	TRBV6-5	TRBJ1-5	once	CASSKQGYQPQHF	TGTGCCAGCAGTAAACAGGGGTACCAGCCCCAGCATTTT
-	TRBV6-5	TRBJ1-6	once	CATLKVGGDSPLHF	TGTGCCACCCTAAAAGTGGGGGGGGACTCACCCCTCCACTTT
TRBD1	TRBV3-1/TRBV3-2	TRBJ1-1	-	CASSVRDRGNTEAFF	TGTGCCAGCAGCGTCCGGGACAGGGGGAACACTGAAGCTTTCTTT
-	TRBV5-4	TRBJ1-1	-	CASSPRTVTEAFF	TGTGCCAGCAGCCCCAGGACAGTCACTGAAGCTTTCTTT
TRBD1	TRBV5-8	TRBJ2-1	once	CASSRQGGPYNEQFF	TGTGCCAGCAGCCGACAGGGGGGACCCTACAATGAGCAGTTCTTC